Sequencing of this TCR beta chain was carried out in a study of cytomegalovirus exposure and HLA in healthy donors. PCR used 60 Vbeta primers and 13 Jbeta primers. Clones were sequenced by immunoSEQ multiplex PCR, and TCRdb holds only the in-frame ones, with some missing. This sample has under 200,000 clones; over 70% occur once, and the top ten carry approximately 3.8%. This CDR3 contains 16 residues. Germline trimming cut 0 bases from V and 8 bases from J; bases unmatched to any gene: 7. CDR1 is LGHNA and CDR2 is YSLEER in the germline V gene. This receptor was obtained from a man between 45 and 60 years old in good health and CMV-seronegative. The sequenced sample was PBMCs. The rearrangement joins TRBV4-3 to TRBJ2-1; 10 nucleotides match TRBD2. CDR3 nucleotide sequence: TGCGCCAGCAGCCAAGATCGAGCGGGGGGGCATGATGAGCAGTTCTTC. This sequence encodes CASSQDRAGGHDEQFF.